This TCR beta chain was sequenced during a study of CXCR3-negative and CXCR3-positive naive CD8 T cells. Carrying UMI labels, the TRB cDNA libraries were prepared through 5' RACE. From its re-call of the 5' RACE reads, TCRdb lists each CDR3 protein once, without DNA. Its listing shows 70,000 to 100,000 distinct CDR3 sequences. In the case of this clonotype: Its target is unknown.

Germline CDR1 SQVTM, CDR2 ANQGSEA. The CDR3 has 16 amino acids. Study-wide results and limits: Naive cells used TRBV-TRBJ genes in much the same way whether CXCR3-negative or CXCR3-positive; memory cells did not.

Sorting was done in triplicate for each CD8+ T cell subset (around 300,000 cells each). Naive CD8+ T cells showed a CD45RO-CCR7+CD27+CD95- phenotype. This chain connects TRBV29-1 to TRBJ2-3; TCRdb returns TRBD2, unconfirmable since there is no DNA. The receptor was derived from a human donor in good health. Some clones in this sample may be carry-over from other donors' samples. The sequenced sample was naive CXCR3- CD8+ T cells from blood. Subset given: CD45RO-CCR7+CD27+CD95- naive CD8+ T cells lacking CXCR3 (TNR3-). The chain's CDR3 is CSVGTSGRAPTDTQYF.